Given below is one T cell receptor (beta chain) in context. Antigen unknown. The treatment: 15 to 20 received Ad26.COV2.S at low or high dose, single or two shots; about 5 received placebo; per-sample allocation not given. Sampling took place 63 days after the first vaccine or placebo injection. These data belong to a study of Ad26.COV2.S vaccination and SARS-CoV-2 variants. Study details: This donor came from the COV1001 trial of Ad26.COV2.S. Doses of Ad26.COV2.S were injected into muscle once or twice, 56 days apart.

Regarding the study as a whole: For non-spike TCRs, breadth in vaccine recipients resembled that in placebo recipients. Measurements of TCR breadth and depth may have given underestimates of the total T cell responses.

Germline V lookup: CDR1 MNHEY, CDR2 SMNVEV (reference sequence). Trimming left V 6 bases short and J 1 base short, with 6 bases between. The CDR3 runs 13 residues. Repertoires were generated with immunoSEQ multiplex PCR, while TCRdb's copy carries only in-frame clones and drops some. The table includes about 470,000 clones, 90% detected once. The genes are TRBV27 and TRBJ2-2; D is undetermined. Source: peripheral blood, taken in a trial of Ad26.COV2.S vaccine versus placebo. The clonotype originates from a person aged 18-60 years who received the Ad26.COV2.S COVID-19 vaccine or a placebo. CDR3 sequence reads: CASSRRNTGELFF. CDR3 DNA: TGTGCCAGCAGCCGAAGGAACACCGGGGAGCTGTTTTTT.